Each of the 11 T cell receptor beta chains below was sequenced from the same sample in a study of T-cell reconstitution after alpha-beta-depleted transplantation in children. Unique molecular identifiers were incorporated into the prepared TCRbeta library. One entry per CDR3 protein results from TCRdb running MiXCR on the PCR reads. This sample has about 980,000 distinct CDR3 sequences, with 25% to 35% found just once. This specimen was PBMCs, mostly from graft donor cells, taken 360 days after TCRalphabeta/CD19-depleted stem cell transplant. These receptors were obtained from a boy in the first two years of life who had a stem cell transplant for SCID, so the T cells may come from the graft donor.

This clonotype has a handful of counts. The chain is built from TRBV12-3 or TRBV12-4 and TRBJ2-3, with 7 bases that match TRBD2. With V trimmed by 5 bases and J by 3 bases, 5 bases remained unmatched. This CDR3 region has 14 residues. The CDR3 loop reads CASSGGRGTDTQYF. For the CDR3, the DNA is TGTGCCAGCAGTGGCGGGCGGGGGACAGATACGCAGTATTTT.

The chain links TRBV24-1 to TRBJ2-1; D may be TRBD1 or TRBD2 (5 bases each). CDR3 length equals 15 residues. Germline CDR1 is KGHDR and CDR2 is SFDVKD. V dropped 0 bases and J dropped 2 bases, with 7 bases sitting between them. CDR3 sequence reads: CATSDLGGPYNEQFF. The CDR3 DNA reads TGTGCCACCAGTGATTTGGGGGGACCCTACAATGAGCAGTTCTTC.

The rearrangement joins TRBV20-1 to TRBJ1-4; 11 positions agree with TRBD1. The length of the CDR3 is 17 residues. V lost 6 bases, J lost 2 bases, and 11 bases stayed unmatched. Germline CDR1 is DFQATT and CDR2 is SNEGSKA (reference sequence). CDR3 sequence (DNA): TGCAGTGCCCAGCAGGGACAGGGGGTTCGGACTAATGAAAAACTGTTTTTT. Its translation: CSAQQGQGVRTNEKLFF.

The chain couples TRBV7-2 to TRBJ2-1; D possibly corresponds to TRBD2 (5 bases). The CDR3 runs 16 residues. Germline CDR1 and CDR2: SGHTA and FQGNSA. The V end lost 1 base, the J end lost 6 bases, and 16 bases lay between the germline ends. CDR3 amino acids: CASSLVSTSSINEQFF. The CDR3 DNA is TGTGCCAGCAGCTTAGTATCTACTAGTTCGATCAATGAGCAGTTCTTC.

This clonotype was picked up a small number of times. The gene calls are TRBV20-1 and TRBJ1-2, with D possibly matching TRBD1 (5 bases). The CDR3 has 11 amino acids. CDR1 and CDR2 (germline): DFQATT, SNEGSKA (reference sequence). V shed 5 bases and J shed 4 bases, with 8 bases lying between them. The CDR3 sequence: CSAGGGYGYTF. The CDR3 region has the DNA TGCAGTGCTGGTGGGGGCTATGGCTACACCTTC.

The chain couples TRBV6-5 to TRBJ1-2, with D possibly being TRBD1 (5 bases). The V end was cut by 0 bases, the J end by 8 bases, with 13 bases between. This CDR3 is built from 14 residues. The germline gives CDR1 MNHEY, CDR2 SVGAGI. The CDR3, as DNA: TGTGCCAGCAGTTACTCGGGCATCAAGGGGGGCTACACCTTC. Amino acid sequence: CASSYSGIKGGYTF.

The chain combines TRBV7-2 with TRBJ1-6, with a possible D match to TRBD1 (6 bases). The V end lost 1 base, the J end lost 10 bases, and 11 bases lay between the germline ends. Germline V gene sequence: CDR1 SGHTA, CDR2 FQGNSA. The CDR3 runs 14 residues. This chain's CDR3 is CASSLVGGWSPLHF. The CDR3, as DNA: TGTGCCAGCAGCTTAGTTGGGGGCTGGTCACCCCTCCACTTT.

The chain uses TRBV15 and TRBJ1-1; 9 nucleotides line up with TRBD1. CDR1 and CDR2 from the germline V gene are LNHNV and YYDKDF (reference sequence). J lost 2 bases, V lost 3 bases, and 7 bases had no gene match. The CDR3 is made up of 16 amino acids. This CDR3 is CATSSGRDRDNTEAFF. In DNA form, the CDR3 reads TGTGCCACCAGCAGTGGCCGGGACAGGGATAACACTGAAGCTTTCTTT. Drawing the rest from reference TRBV15 and TRBJ1-1, the complete variable domain is DAMVIQNPRYQVTQFGKPVTLSCSQTLNHNVMYWYQQKSSQAPKLLFHYYDKDFNNEADTPDNFQSRRPNTSFCFLDIRSPGLGDTAMYLCATSSGRDRDNTEAFFGQGTRLTVV.

The CDR3 coding sequence is TGTGCCAGCAGCTTAGAGGCTCAACGGGGTGAGCAGTTCTTC. It translates to CASSLEAQRGEQFF. The V call is TRBV11-2, the J call TRBJ2-1; D possibly corresponds to TRBD2 (5 bases). V lost 0 bases and J lost 9, with 12 bases in between. CDR3 size: 14 residues. Germline assignment: CDR1 SGHAT and CDR2 FQNNGV.

This clonotype was observed a handful of times. This sequence joins TRBV5-4 and TRBJ2-5; D gene uncertain. The CDR3 contains 13 residues. Trimming took 0 bases from V and 0 from J, leaving 3 bases between them. Germline assignment: CDR1 SGHNT and CDR2 YYREEE (reference sequence). CDR3 loop: CASSLAHQETQYF. As DNA, the CDR3 is TGTGCCAGCAGCTTGGCACACCAAGAGACCCAGTACTTC.

This clonotype was detected only a few times. This chain connects TRBV29-1 to TRBJ2-5; 9 positions agree with TRBD2. J was trimmed by 5 bases and V by 1 base; bases with no gene match: 8. The CDR3 covers 15 residues. The germline V gene encodes CDR1 SQVTM and CDR2 ANQGSEA. The CDR3 protein is CSVEGGGGAWETQYF. The CDR3 coding sequence is TGCAGCGTTGAAGGCGGGGGGGGCGCTTGGGAGACCCAGTACTTC.